A single sample gave rise to the 22 T cell receptor beta chains below, sequenced in a study of Graves' ophthalmopathy and Graves' hyperthyroidism (dated by TCRdb to between 2017 and 2018). Data came from an Illumina HiSeq 2000. For repertoire sequencing, TCR beta CDR3 regions were amplified from RNA transcripts. A first-round RT-PCR used HTBI primers with the Qiagen OneStep RT-PCR kit, followed by a second-round multiplex PCR, size selection and purification. TCRdb applied fastp at Q25 and MiXCR to the public reads, then kept only in-frame beta chains. Rows matching on CDR3 protein sequence are summarized as one entry with the most common DNA and genes. The sample has approximately 640,000 distinct CDR3 sequences on record, about 41% of them singletons. Jointly, the top ten make up roughly 3.5% of the sample. Sample: peripheral blood. The source is an adult man with Graves' ophthalmopathy.

This clonotype has at least ten counts. CDR3: CASVGDTEAFF. The CDR3 DNA is TGCGCCAGCGTGGGGGACACTGAAGCTTTCTTT. The rearrangement links TRBV5-1 to TRBJ1-1; the D gene is possibly TRBD1 (5 bases). Between the trimmed V and J ends, which lost 7 bases and 3 bases, there was a span of 7 bases. This CDR3 region has 11 residues. Germline-derived CDR1 and CDR2 are SGHRS and YFSETQ.

This chain joins TRBV12-3 or TRBV12-4 and TRBJ2-2; D is possibly TRBD1 (5 bases). The CDR3 runs to 16 residues. Trimming took 4 bases from V and 0 from J, leaving 12 bases between them. The CDR3 nucleotides are TGTGCCAGCAGTTCACCCAGGGCGTCGAACACCGGGGAGCTGTTTTTT. The encoded protein is CASSSPRASNTGELFF.

J is TRBJ2-3 and V is TRBV20-1; TRBD2 is a possible D gene (6 bases). The CDR3 is made up of 18 amino acids. Germline CDR1 DFQATT, CDR2 SNEGSKA (reference sequence). V lost 3 bases and J lost 0, with 22 bases in between. CDR3 protein: CSARFRYRTTASTDTQYF. CDR3 DNA: TGCAGTGCTAGGTTTCGTTATCGGACTACCGCTAGCACAGATACGCAGTATTTT.

This clonotype was counted many times. The chain combines TRBV2 with TRBJ1-5; 11 bases fit TRBD1. Germline V gives CDR1 SNHLY, CDR2 FYNNEI. V lost 6 bases and J lost 0; bases outside the gene matches: 7. This CDR3 contains 17 residues. For the CDR3, the DNA is TGTGCCAGCAGCTCCGGGACAGGGGGATATAGCAATCAGCCCCAGCATTTT. Translating gives CASSSGTGGYSNQPQHF. The full variable domain, rest sourced from reference TRBV2 and TRBJ1-5, is EPEVTQTPSHQVTQMGQEVILRCVPISNHLYFYWYRQILGQKVEFLVSFYNNEISEKSEIFDDQFSVERPDGSNFTLKIRSTKLEDSAMYFCASSSGTGGYSNQPQHFGDGTRLSIL.

The genes are TRBV10-3 and TRBJ2-7; 13 nucleotides agree with TRBD2. Trimming cost V 2 bases and J 3 bases; bases outside gene matches: 7. Germline V gene sequence: CDR1 ENHRY, CDR2 SYGVKD. The CDR3 totals 17 residues. CDR3 bases: TGTGCCATCAGTGAGCTTAGGACTAGCGGGGGATTCTACGAGCAGTACTTC. This encodes CAISELRTSGGFYEQYF.

This clonotype was seen ten or more times. The CDR3 is CASRPTGAYGYTF. The CDR3 DNA sequence: TGTGCCAGCAGACCCACGGGGGCTTATGGCTACACCTTC. The rearrangement joins TRBV2 to TRBJ1-2, with D possibly TRBD1 on 6 matching bases. This CDR3 spans 13 amino acids. Germline V gene data show CDR1 as SNHLY and CDR2 as FYNNEI. The germline V and J ends were trimmed by 6 bases and 5 bases, with 13 bases remaining between them.

The sample holds a few counts of this clonotype. The chain has TRBV11-2 and TRBJ1-3; no reliable D call. Germline assignment: CDR1 SGHAT and CDR2 FQNNGV. The CDR3 runs to 14 residues. Trimming left V 10 bases short and J 0 bases short, with 13 bases between. CDR3 region: CATRGQHSGNTIYF. The CDR3 nucleotides read TGTGCCACCCGCGGTCAACACTCTGGAAACACCATATATTTT.

There are many counts of this clonotype. V is TRBV11-1 and J is TRBJ2-2; 7 nucleotides agree with TRBD1. CDR3 length equals 15 residues. Germline V gene lookup returns CDR1 SGHAT and CDR2 FQDESV (reference sequence). V lost 6 bases, J lost 3 bases, and 7 bases stayed unmatched. The CDR3 nucleotides read TGTGCCAGCAGGCTCGGACAGGTCTACACCGGGGAGCTGTTTTTT. This translates into CASRLGQVYTGELFF.

The rearrangement uses TRBV7-2 and TRBJ1-1; TRBD1 aligns across 9 bases. Germline V gene sequence: CDR1 SGHTA, CDR2 FQGNSA. This CDR3 has 15 residues. V shed 2 bases and J 6 bases; nucleotides not matched to a gene: 7. The CDR3, as DNA: TGTGCCAGCAGCTTATCTACGGGACAGGGAGCTGAAGCTTTCTTT. It translates to CASSLSTGQGAEAFF.

The CDR3 here is CASRAERDHTGELFF. CDR3 sequence (DNA): TGTGCCAGCAGGGCGGAGCGGGATCACACCGGGGAGCTGTTTTTT. J is TRBJ2-2 and V is TRBV12-3 or TRBV12-4, with TRBD2 matching over 7 bases. The V gene end was trimmed by 6 bases and the J gene end by 3 bases; junction bases not matched to a gene: 7. There are 15 residues in the CDR3.

This clonotype was recorded many times. The V and J genes are TRBV29-1 and TRBJ1-2, with D perhaps TRBD1 (6 bases). Trimming shortened V by 0 bases and J by 2 bases, and 7 bases separated the two germline ends. The CDR3 sequence is 13 residues long. CDR1 SQVTM and CDR2 ANQGSEA come from the germline V gene. The CDR3 bases are TGCAGCGTTGAAGAAGGGGGAAACTATGGCTACACCTTC. It is translated as CSVEEGGNYGYTF.

Note on this clonotype: At one of its ends the junction is not consistent with the germline gene, which may arise from a read error. The V gene is TRBV5-1, the J gene TRBJ1-2; D not certain. In germline, CDR1 is SGHRS, CDR2 YFSETQ. The CDR3 is 16 amino acids. The CDR3 DNA sequence: TGTGCCAGCAGCCAAGACCGGGGTGAAGCTAACTATGGCTACACCTTC. As protein: CASSQDRGEANYGYTF.

With regard to this clonotype: One end of the junction varies from germline; a read error may be responsible. V and J are TRBV20-1 and TRBJ2-7, with D possibly matching TRBD2 (6 bases). Germline lookup yields CDR1 DFQATT and CDR2 SNEGSKA (reference sequence). The CDR3 contains 15 residues. As DNA, the CDR3 is TGCAGTGCTAGCCCCCTCGGCGGGGCAGCCTACGGGCAGTACTTC. Translating gives CSASPLGGAAYGQYF.

J is TRBJ2-7 and V is TRBV20-1; 13 bases match TRBD2. Trimming took 5 bases from V and 1 from J; bases not matched to a gene: 2. CDR1 and CDR2 (germline): DFQATT, SNEGSKA (reference sequence). This CDR3 region has 14 residues. CDR3 sequence: CSAEGLAGSYEQYF. The CDR3, as DNA: TGCAGTGCTGAGGGACTAGCGGGGTCCTACGAGCAGTACTTC.

As to this clonotype: Relative to the germline gene, one junction end is altered; a read error may explain this. This chain uses TRBV6-5 with TRBJ1-1; D gene ambiguous. Per germline, CDR1 MNHEY and CDR2 SVGAGI. This CDR3 region has 13 residues. The CDR3 loop is CASSYAENAEAFF. The CDR3 DNA follows: TGTGCCAGCAGTTACGCGGAGAACGCTGAAGCTTTCTTT.

In this sample, this clonotype turned up a few times. The rearrangement joins TRBV27 to TRBJ1-2, with 7 nucleotides matching TRBD1. The trim removed 5 bases at V and 4 bases at J, leaving 13 bases unmatched. The germline CDR1 and CDR2 sequences are MNHEY and SMNVEV (reference sequence). There are 16 residues in the CDR3. CDR3 DNA: TGTGCCAGCAGTATAGGGGCGTTCAGGGGGACCTATGGCTACACCTTC. It specifies CASSIGAFRGTYGYTF.

This clonotype was seen many times. The chain recombines TRBV6-6 with TRBJ1-5, with 8 bases matching TRBD1. The germline CDR1 and CDR2 sequences are MNHNY and SVGAGI (reference sequence). The CDR3 sequence is 14 residues long. V dropped 0 bases and J dropped 11; count of bases not matched to a gene: 6. DNA of the CDR3: TGTGCCAGCAGTTACTCGCGGACAGGGTCCACCCAGCATTTT. It codes for CASSYSRTGSTQHF.

This clonotype was observed a single time. The rearrangement uses TRBV10-3 and TRBJ2-5; 9 bases match TRBD1. After removal of 6 bases from V and 6 bases from J, the junction contained 2 bases not matched to a gene. The CDR3 is 12 residues long. Germline loops: CDR1 ENHRY, CDR2 SYGVKD. CDR3 amino acids: CAIRDRGQTQYF. The CDR3 DNA reads as TGTGCCATCAGGGACAGGGGACAGACCCAGTACTTC.

This clonotype appeared many times. This rearrangement joins TRBV7-9 to TRBJ1-2; 9 bases agree with TRBD1. Per germline, CDR1 SEHNR and CDR2 FQNEAQ (reference sequence). This CDR3 has 14 amino acids. After removal of 8 bases from V and 4 bases from J, the junction contained 8 bases not matched to a gene. CDR3 DNA sequence: TGTGCCAGCCAAGGGACAGGGAACCCCTATGGCTACACCTTC. Protein sequence: CASQGTGNPYGYTF.

This chain joins TRBV5-6 and TRBJ2-7; 7 nucleotides align to TRBD1. Germline values: CDR1 SGHDT, CDR2 YYEEEE. Germline trimming cut 4 bases from V and 6 bases from J; bases unmatched to any gene: 16. The length of the CDR3 is 16 residues. Written as DNA, the CDR3 is TGTGCCAGCAGCGTAGGGGCAGGGGGTCCCCAGGGCGAGCAGTACTTC. This translates into CASSVGAGGPQGEQYF.

The J gene is TRBJ2-7, the V gene TRBV25-1, with D unclear. Deletions cut 11 bases from V and 4 bases from J, with 24 bases between. This CDR3 region has 15 residues. Germline lookup yields CDR1 MGHDK and CDR2 SYGVNS. In DNA, the CDR3 is TGTGCCTGGAGTGTACTATTGGGTGGAAGGTACGAGCAGTACTTC. This gives the protein CAWSVLLGGRYEQYF.

This clonotype showed up many times. The genes are TRBV20-1 and TRBJ2-7; TRBD1 might be the D (5 bases). There are 13 residues in the CDR3. Germline V gives CDR1 DFQATT, CDR2 SNEGSKA (reference sequence). The ends were cut back, 3 bases at V and 7 bases at J, with 16 bases in the middle. The CDR3 protein is CSASPGIDWEQYF. The CDR3 DNA is TGCAGTGCTAGTCCAGGGATCGACTGGGAGCAGTACTTC.